These T cell receptor beta chains were read from a single sample in a study of a mutant IDH1 vaccine in newly diagnosed glioma. Sequenced by immunoSEQ multiplex PCR; TCRdb stores in-frame clones only, minus some. The table lists over 75,000 clones, 85% to 90% of them singletons. Sequences were derived from PBMCs, sampled from a glioma patient treated with radiotherapy, temozolomide or both. These receptors all stem from a woman aged 45-60 years with glioma. Each CDR3 is given with its conserved first and last residue. Each record gives: V gene, D gene, J gene, clone size, CDR3 DNA, CDR3 protein. The D gene is left open where the match is weak. Clone size appears in some rows only: once, few, many, or a class for an expanded clone.

v_gene: TRBV6-1
d_gene: TRBD1
j_gene: TRBJ1-6
abundance: .
CDR3nt: TGTGCCACCACGAAGGGGGCTAACTATAATTCACCCCTCCACTTT
CDR3aa: CATTKGANYNSPLHF

v_gene: TRBV28
d_gene: .
j_gene: TRBJ2-7
abundance: few
CDR3nt: TGTGCCAGCAGTTTGAGCAGCCCAGGGAACGAGCAGTACTTC
CDR3aa: CASSLSSPGNEQYF

v_gene: TRBV28
d_gene: .
j_gene: TRBJ2-7
abundance: .
CDR3nt: TGTGCCAGCAGTTTCAGGTACAGGCCCGCCTACGAGCAGTACTTC
CDR3aa: CASSFRYRPAYEQYF

v_gene: TRBV30
d_gene: .
j_gene: TRBJ1-5
abundance: once
CDR3nt: TGTGCCTGGAGTGTGACCCTGGGGAGCAATCAGCCCCAGCATTTT
CDR3aa: CAWSVTLGSNQPQHF

v_gene: TRBV10-1
d_gene: .
j_gene: TRBJ2-3
abundance: .
CDR3nt: TGCGCCAGCAGTGAGTCAGCCGGGACCGCGCAGTATTTT
CDR3aa: CASSESAGTAQYF

v_gene: TRBV19
d_gene: TRBD1
j_gene: TRBJ1-2
abundance: once
CDR3nt: TGTGCCAGCAAAGCCGGGACAGGGGGATCCCCTAACTATGGCTACACCTTC
CDR3aa: CASKAGTGGSPNYGYTF

v_gene: TRBV5-4
d_gene: TRBD1
j_gene: TRBJ2-5
abundance: .
CDR3nt: TGTGCCAGCAGCTTGGGGGGGACAGGGGGTCAGACCCAGTACTTC
CDR3aa: CASSLGGTGGQTQYF

v_gene: TRBV5-6
d_gene: .
j_gene: TRBJ2-5
abundance: .
CDR3nt: TGTGCCAGCAGCTTAAATTTGGAACAGTACCAAGAGACCCAGTACTTC
CDR3aa: CASSLNLEQYQETQYF

v_gene: TRBV5-4
d_gene: .
j_gene: TRBJ2-1
abundance: .
CDR3nt: TGTGCCAGCAGCCTGAACAGTGGTTCCTACAATGAGCAGTTCTTC
CDR3aa: CASSLNSGSYNEQFF

v_gene: TRBV25-1
d_gene: TRBD2
j_gene: TRBJ2-2
abundance: .
CDR3nt: TGTGCTACCCGACCGGGACTAGCGGGAGGGGTCACCGCGGAGCTGTTTTTT
CDR3aa: CATRPGLAGGVTAELFF

v_gene: TRBV29-1
d_gene: .
j_gene: TRBJ2-5
abundance: once
CDR3nt: TGCAGCGTTGCCCTTGTCCTGGTAGAGACCCAGTACTTC
CDR3aa: CSVALVLVETQYF

v_gene: TRBV6-1
d_gene: TRBD1
j_gene: TRBJ2-5
abundance: once
CDR3nt: TGTGCCAGCAGGCGGGGACAGGGTATAGAGACCCAGTACTTC
CDR3aa: CASRRGQGIETQYF

v_gene: TRBV7-2
d_gene: .
j_gene: TRBJ1-1
abundance: .
CDR3nt: TGTGCCAGCAGCTTACCAGGGAACACTGAAGCTTTCTTT
CDR3aa: CASSLPGNTEAFF

v_gene: TRBV7-9
d_gene: TRBD1
j_gene: TRBJ1-2
abundance: .
CDR3nt: TGTGCCAGCAGCCACGACAGGGAGGGGCTCTATGGCTACACCTTC
CDR3aa: CASSHDREGLYGYTF

v_gene: TRBV27
d_gene: .
j_gene: TRBJ2-3
abundance: .
CDR3nt: TGTGCCAGCAGTCCCCGTCTTGGTGGGGACACAGATACGCAGTATTTT
CDR3aa: CASSPRLGGDTDTQYF

v_gene: TRBV4-1
d_gene: TRBD1
j_gene: TRBJ1-1
abundance: .
CDR3nt: TGCGCCAGCAGCGTACAGGGGTTCCAAACCGAAGCTTTCTTT
CDR3aa: CASSVQGFQTEAFF

v_gene: TRBV5-1
d_gene: .
j_gene: TRBJ1-4
abundance: few
CDR3nt: TGCGCCAGCAGCTTGGTACTACGGCAGGGAGGTGAAAAACTGTTTTTT
CDR3aa: CASSLVLRQGGEKLFF

v_gene: TRBV9
d_gene: .
j_gene: TRBJ1-6
abundance: .
CDR3nt: TGTGCCAGCAGCCCGGGAAAACGGAATTCACCCCTCCACTTT
CDR3aa: CASSPGKRNSPLHF

v_gene: TRBV29-1
d_gene: .
j_gene: TRBJ2-1
abundance: once
CDR3nt: TGCAGCGTTGGGGGACTCCCGTACAATGAGCAGTTCTTC
CDR3aa: CSVGGLPYNEQFF

v_gene: TRBV18
d_gene: .
j_gene: TRBJ2-2
abundance: .
CDR3nt: TGTGCCAGCTCACCTCAGGGTGTCACCGGGGAGCTGTTTTTT
CDR3aa: CASSPQGVTGELFF